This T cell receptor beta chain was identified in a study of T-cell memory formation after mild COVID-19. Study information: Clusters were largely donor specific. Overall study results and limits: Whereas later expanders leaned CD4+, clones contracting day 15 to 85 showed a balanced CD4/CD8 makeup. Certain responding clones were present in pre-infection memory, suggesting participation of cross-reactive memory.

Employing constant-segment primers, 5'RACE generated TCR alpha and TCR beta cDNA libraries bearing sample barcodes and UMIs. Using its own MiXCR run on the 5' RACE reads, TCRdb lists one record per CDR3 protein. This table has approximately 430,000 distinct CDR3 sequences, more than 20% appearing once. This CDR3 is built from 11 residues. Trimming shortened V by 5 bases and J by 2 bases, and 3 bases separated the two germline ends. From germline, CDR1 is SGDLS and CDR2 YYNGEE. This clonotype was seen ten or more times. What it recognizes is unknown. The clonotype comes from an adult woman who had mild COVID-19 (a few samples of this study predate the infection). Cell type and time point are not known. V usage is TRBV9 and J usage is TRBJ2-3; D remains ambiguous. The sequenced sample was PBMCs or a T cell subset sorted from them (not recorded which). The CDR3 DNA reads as TGTGCCAGCAGTGCCACAGATACGCAGTATTTT. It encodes CASSATDTQYF.